One sample yielded the 24 T cell receptor beta chains listed below, sequenced in a study of Graves' ophthalmopathy and Graves' hyperthyroidism. The authors amplified TCR beta CDR3 regions from RNA transcripts. The workflow started with a first-round RT-PCR run with HTBI primers and then moved on to a second-round multiplex PCR. TCRdb recomputed calls from the multiplex PCR reads with MiXCR, one row per CDR3 protein. The table lists over 650,000 distinct CDR3 sequences, approximately 39% of them singletons. Material: peripheral blood. The source of these receptors is an adult man with Graves' ophthalmopathy.

V is TRBV20-1 and J is TRBJ2-1, with TRBD2 matching over 8 bases. Germline V lookup: CDR1 DFQATT, CDR2 SNEGSKA (reference sequence). The CDR3 consists of 15 residues. Trimming at V came to 5 bases and at J to 3 bases, leaving 9 bases not matched to a gene. CDR3 loop: CSASGTRVGYNEQFF. The CDR3 nucleotides are TGCAGTGCTTCCGGGACTAGAGTTGGCTACAATGAGCAGTTCTTC.

The sample holds many counts of this clonotype. The gene calls are TRBV2 and TRBJ2-7, with 10 nucleotides matching TRBD1. In germline, CDR1 is SNHLY, CDR2 FYNNEI. CDR3 size: 13 residues. CDR3 residues: CALGRTGGYEQYF. CDR3 DNA sequence: TGTGCACTGGGCAGGACAGGGGGTTACGAGCAGTACTTC.

The genes are TRBV24-1 and TRBJ2-3; D remains unclear. In germline, CDR1 is KGHDR, CDR2 SFDVKD. CDR3 length equals 13 residues. V was clipped by 5 bases and J by 2 bases, with 7 bases between them. CDR3 sequence reads: CATSASPTDTQYF. CDR3 DNA sequence: TGTGCCACCAGTGCCAGCCCCACAGATACGCAGTATTTT.

This clonotype was picked up many times. V usage is TRBV7-6 and J usage is TRBJ2-7; TRBD1 might be the D (6 bases). V lost 1 base, J lost 7 bases, and 14 bases lay in between. The CDR3 totals 14 residues. The V gene's germline CDR1 is SGHVS and CDR2 FNYEAQ. The CDR3 region is CASSLGTGPLEQYF. Written as DNA, the CDR3 is TGTGCCAGCAGCTTAGGTACAGGGCCGTTAGAGCAGTACTTC.

This clonotype was counted a few times. The rearrangement joins TRBV15 to TRBJ1-6; no reliable D call. Germline V gene lookup returns CDR1 LNHNV and CDR2 YYDKDF (reference sequence). The CDR3 runs to 13 residues. Trimming took off 0 bases at V and 6 bases at J, with 3 bases between the two ends. DNA of the CDR3: TGTGCCACCAGCAGAGACCCTAATTCACCCCTCCACTTT. Amino acids: CATSRDPNSPLHF.

As regards this clonotype: Being one base from a much bigger clone, this may be a read error. As the CDR3 is not closed by the conserved phenylalanine or tryptophan, this likely results from a read error. The rearrangement uses TRBV20-1 and TRBJ2-7; D is unresolved. Germline lookup yields CDR1 DFQATT and CDR2 SNEGSKA (reference sequence). With 3 bases removed from V and 3 bases from J, the gap between germline ends came to 15 bases. The CDR3 consists of 14 residues. In DNA form, the CDR3 reads TGCAGTGCTAGTTCGGTAGTATTAAACTACGAGCAGTACTGC. This translates into CSASSVVLNYEQYC.

This clonotype came up once. The junction and the germline gene differ at one end; a read error may be behind it. V and J are TRBV7-2 and TRBJ2-6, with TRBD1 matching 7 bases. Germline V lookup: CDR1 SGHTA, CDR2 FQGNSA. This CDR3 is 15 amino acids long. CDR3: CASSLGGPGGNVLTF. The CDR3 DNA is TGTGCCAGCAGCTTAGGGGGTCCAGGGGGCAACGTCCTGACTTTC.

This clonotype was seen at least ten times. This chain links TRBV19 with TRBJ1-5; D is undetermined. The length of the CDR3 is 15 residues. Trimming left V 6 bases short and J 1 base short, with 13 bases between. Per the germline V gene, CDR1 is LNHDA and CDR2 is SQIVND (reference sequence). The CDR3: CASSPGEASNQPQHF. CDR3 nucleotide sequence: TGTGCCAGTAGCCCAGGAGAGGCGAGCAATCAGCCCCAGCATTTT.

The chain employs TRBV13 and TRBJ2-7, with 10 bases aligning to TRBD2. CDR3 length: 16 amino acids. Trimming at V came to 8 bases and at J to 5 bases, leaving 15 bases not matched to a gene. Per the germline V gene, CDR1 is PRHDT and CDR2 is FYEKMQ (reference sequence). The CDR3 spells CASAKRGGVFSDEQYF. CDR3 DNA sequence: TGTGCCAGCGCCAAGCGGGGGGGCGTCTTTTCCGACGAGCAGTACTTC.

The rearrangement links TRBV7-3 to TRBJ1-4, with D possibly TRBD1 on 6 matching bases. The CDR3 spans 15 residues. The germline CDR1 and CDR2 sequences are SGHTA and FQGTGA. The V end lost 5 bases, the J end lost 6 bases, and 16 bases lay between the germline ends. The CDR3 coding sequence is TGTGCCAGCAGCCCCCGAGGCCGGGGGCATGAAAAACTGTTTTTT. It translates to CASSPRGRGHEKLFF. Full variable domain (missing parts from reference TRBV7-3 and TRBJ1-4): GAGVSQTPSNKVTEKGKYVELRCDPISGHTALYWYRQSLGQGPEFLIYFQGTGAADDSGLPNDRFFAVRPEGSVSTLKIQRTERGDSAVYLCASSPRGRGHEKLFFGSGTQLSVL.

Turning to this clonotype: A much bigger clone sits one base away, suggesting this may be a read error. This chain connects TRBV2 to TRBJ1-3; D gene uncertain. The CDR3 runs 15 residues. Germline V gives CDR1 SNHLY, CDR2 FYNNEI. In DNA, the CDR3 is TGTGCCAGCAGTTTAGAGTCACGGATTGGAAACACCATATTTTTT. Residues: CASSLESRIGNTIFF. The complete variable domain, with remaining parts taken from reference TRBV2 and TRBJ1-3, reads EPEVTQTPSHQVTQMGQEVILRCVPISNHLYFYWYRQILGQKVEFLVSFYNNEISEKSEIFDDQFSVERPDGSNFTLKIRSTKLEDSAMYFCASSLESRIGNTIFFGEGSWLTVV.

This clonotype was observed at least ten times. This sequence joins TRBV19 and TRBJ2-7; possibly TRBD1 for D (6 bases). This CDR3 is built from 15 residues. Germline values: CDR1 LNHDA, CDR2 SQIVND (reference sequence). V was shortened by 5 bases and J by 3 bases, with 17 bases between the two germline ends. The CDR3 here is CASSFRGPTDYEQYF. The DNA for the CDR3 is TGTGCCAGTAGTTTCAGGGGTCCCACGGACTACGAGCAGTACTTC.

This clonotype was seen ten or more times. The rearrangement uses TRBV9 and TRBJ1-4; D unresolved. This CDR3 contains 15 residues. Germline V CDR1 and CDR2: SGDLS, YYNGEE. The V end was cut by 2 bases, the J end by 7 bases, with 15 bases between. Written as DNA, the CDR3 is TGTGCCAGCAGCGTCCGCCCCGGAGGGAGTGAAAAACTGTTTTTT. It encodes CASSVRPGGSEKLFF.

J is TRBJ2-7 and V is TRBV7-8, with TRBD1 matching 8 bases. There are 15 residues in the CDR3. The V segment lost 5 bases and the J segment 1 base; nucleotides outside the gene matches: 7. CDR1 is SGHVS and CDR2 is FQNEAQ in the germline V gene. For the CDR3, the DNA is TGTGCCAGCAGCGCCATCAGGGGGCGGTCCTACGAGCAGTACTTC. Translation gives CASSAIRGRSYEQYF.

This chain connects TRBV25-1 to TRBJ1-1, with D uncertain. The V end was cut by 11 bases, the J end by 1 base, with 17 bases between. The CDR3 totals 14 residues. Germline values: CDR1 MGHDK, CDR2 SYGVNS. The CDR3 region has the DNA TGTGCCCACCGACCAAATCTACCGAACACTGAAGCTTTCTTT. It codes for CAHRPNLPNTEAFF.

V is TRBV20-1 and J is TRBJ2-2, with D uncertain. In germline, CDR1 is DFQATT, CDR2 SNEGSKA (reference sequence). V lost 6 bases and J lost 2, with 13 bases in between. The CDR3 consists of 14 residues. DNA for the CDR3: TGCAGTGCAACTGGATACTCAAACACCGGGGAGCTGTTTTTT. It encodes CSATGYSNTGELFF.

At least ten counts were recorded for this clonotype. This chain joins TRBV11-2 and TRBJ1-3; D may be TRBD1 (5 bases). V was trimmed by 8 bases and J by 0 bases, leaving 11 bases between them. Germline-derived CDR1 and CDR2 are SGHAT and FQNNGV. The CDR3 loop spans 14 amino acids. The DNA for the CDR3 is TGTGCCAGCCGTCCAGGGAACTCTGGAAACACCATATATTTT. It translates to CASRPGNSGNTIYF.

Ten or more counts support this clonotype. V and J are TRBV4-1 and TRBJ2-7; 8 bases map to TRBD1. The CDR3 is 14 residues long. In germline, CDR1 is MGHRA, CDR2 YSYEKL. The junction had 5 bases not matched to a gene; V was cut back by 3 bases and J by 4 bases. The CDR3 DNA is TGCGCCAGCAGCCACGACAGGGGTGGGTACGAGCAGTACTTC. It yields the protein CASSHDRGGYEQYF.

The V and J genes are TRBV10-3 and TRBJ1-2; 8 nucleotides align to TRBD1. CDR1 and CDR2 from the germline V gene are ENHRY and SYGVKD. The V and J ends lost 8 bases and 2 bases, in that order; junction bases with no gene match: 16. CDR3 length: 17 amino acids. The CDR3 loop reads CAIAPGDRDRMNYGYTF. The CDR3, as DNA: TGTGCCATCGCCCCCGGGGATAGGGACAGGATGAACTATGGCTACACCTTC.

This clonotype was found many times. This chain links TRBV10-3 with TRBJ1-5; D gene ambiguous. Between the trimmed V and J ends, which lost 2 bases and 8 bases, there was a span of 7 bases. The CDR3 loop spans 12 amino acids. Germline CDR1 ENHRY, CDR2 SYGVKD. In DNA, the CDR3 is TGTGCCATCAGTGAGGATAGGGAGCCCCAGCATTTT. Amino acids: CAISEDREPQHF.

The V call is TRBV25-1, the J call TRBJ2-2; D is unresolved. The CDR3 totals 12 residues. Germline lookup yields CDR1 MGHDK and CDR2 SYGVNS. V gave up 11 bases and J gave up 1 base, with 8 bases separating them. The CDR3 reads CAFCRNTGELFF. CDR3 DNA sequence: TGTGCCTTCTGCCGGAACACCGGGGAGCTGTTTTTT.

This clonotype was seen only a few times. The chain uses TRBV5-1 and TRBJ2-7; unclear D gene. This CDR3 is built from 15 residues. CDR1 is SGHRS, CDR2 YFSETQ, per germline. V shed 0 bases and J shed 3 bases, with 13 bases lying between them. The CDR3 region is CASSLATSLYYEQYF. The CDR3 coding sequence is TGCGCCAGCAGCTTGGCTACGTCTCTCTACTACGAGCAGTACTTC.

Remarks on this clonotype: Being one base from a much bigger clone, this may be a read error. The rearrangement joins TRBV14 to TRBJ2-7; D perhaps matches TRBD1 (7 bases). CDR3 size: 14 residues. Germline V lookup: CDR1 SGHDN, CDR2 FVKESK. Trimming shortened V by 4 bases and J by 6 bases, and 16 bases separated the two germline ends. This chain's CDR3 is CASSLAGGRREQYF. CDR3 bases: TGTGCCAGCAGCCTAGCAGGGGGGCGACGCGAGCAGTACTTC.

A few counts support this clonotype. At one of its ends the junction is not consistent with the germline gene, which may arise from a read error. This CDR3 is CASSQGGQHNSPLHF. In DNA, the CDR3 is TGCGCCAGCAGCCAAGGTGGACAGCATAATTCACCCCTCCACTTT. This chain links TRBV2 with TRBJ1-6; possible D gene TRBD1, 6 bases. Germline assignment: CDR1 SNHLY and CDR2 FYNNEI. The CDR3 consists of 15 residues.